These 24 T cell receptor beta chains were all obtained from the same sample, sequenced in a study of blood T cell repertoires in COVID-19. TCRdb's copy holds only in-frame clones and misses some; the assay was immunoSEQ multiplex PCR. The data hold about 240,000 clones, with roughly 90% observed a single time. Specimen: peripheral blood. The receptors were gathered from a man aged 55 to 70 with acute or convalescent COVID-19.

CDR3 bases: TGTGCCAGCAGTTATTCACAGGGCCCTGGTGGCTACACCTTC. Its translation: CASSYSQGPGGYTF. The chain employs TRBV6-5 and TRBJ1-2, with D perhaps matching TRBD1 (6 bases). Trimming left V 3 bases short and J 7 bases short, with 15 bases between. Germline CDR1 and CDR2: MNHEY and SVGAGI. The CDR3 totals 14 residues.

DNA of the CDR3: TGTGCCAGCAGCATCGACAGGGATTTGCAGCCCCAGCATTTT. Translation gives CASSIDRDLQPQHF. V and J are TRBV6-5 and TRBJ1-5; 7 bases are shared with TRBD1. Germline CDR1 and CDR2: MNHEY and SVGAGI. CDR3 length equals 14 residues. The V segment lost 6 bases and the J segment 7 bases; nucleotides outside the gene matches: 9.

The chain joins TRBV6-5 to TRBJ1-3; a weak D match, TRBD1 (6 bases). The CDR3 consists of 15 residues. CDR1 and CDR2 (germline): MNHEY, SVGAGI. V lost 2 bases to trimming and J lost 4 bases, with 12 bases between them. The CDR3 DNA follows: TGTGCCAGCAGTTACGCAGGGGCGCGGGGAAACACCATATATTTT. This gives the protein CASSYAGARGNTIYF.

CDR3 loop: CASSLVTGQATSYEQYF. For the CDR3, the DNA is TGTGCCAGCAGCTTAGTGACAGGACAGGCTACCTCCTACGAGCAGTACTTC. The rearrangement joins TRBV7-8 to TRBJ2-7, with 7 bases lining up with TRBD1. After removal of 1 base from V and 0 bases from J, the junction contained 9 bases not matched to a gene. Germline values: CDR1 SGHVS, CDR2 FQNEAQ. The CDR3 has 17 residues. Full variable domain (missing parts from reference TRBV7-8 and TRBJ2-7): GAGVSQSPRYKVAKRGQDVALRCDPISGHVSLFWYQQALGQGPEFLTYFQNEAQLDKSGLPSDRFFAERPEGSVSTLKIQRTQQEDSAVYLCASSLVTGQATSYEQYFGPGTRLTVT.

This clone was found once. The J gene is TRBJ1-2, the V gene TRBV28; 11 bases are shared with TRBD1. V shed 5 bases, J shed 6 bases, and the junction held 14 bases outside the gene matches. This CDR3 contains 17 residues. CDR1 and CDR2 (germline): MDHEN, SYDVKM. CDR3 sequence reads: CASSLIMLGQGVDGYTF. For the CDR3, the DNA is TGTGCCAGCAGTCTAATTATGCTGGGACAGGGGGTTGATGGCTACACCTTC.

The V call is TRBV18, the J call TRBJ2-1, with 16 bases identical to TRBD2. Germline V gene lookup returns CDR1 KGHSH and CDR2 LQKENI. This CDR3 has 18 residues. V was pared by 2 bases and J by 8 bases, with 9 bases of the junction left unmatched. The CDR3 sequence is CASSPMGLAGGNGHEQFF. CDR3 coding DNA: TGTGCCAGCTCACCAATGGGACTAGCGGGAGGGAACGGGCATGAGCAGTTCTTC.

The chain joins TRBV19 to TRBJ2-1; D not resolved. This CDR3 is 13 amino acids long. With 6 bases removed from V and 13 bases from J, the gap between germline ends came to 19 bases. Per the germline V gene, CDR1 is LNHDA and CDR2 is SQIVND (reference sequence). Here the CDR3 DNA reads TGTGCCAGTAGCCTGCGGATTCCCGGTTGTCAGTTCTTC. Translation gives CASSLRIPGCQFF.

The chain combines TRBV28 with TRBJ1-5, with TRBD1 matching over 12 bases. Unmatched junction bases numbered 6, after V lost 6 bases and J lost 0 bases. Germline assignment: CDR1 MDHEN and CDR2 SYDVKM. This CDR3 is 17 amino acids long. As DNA, the CDR3 is TGTGCCAGCAGGGGGACAGGGGGCCCGAATAGCAATCAGCCCCAGCATTTT. It translates to CASRGTGGPNSNQPQHF.

Points on this clone: The junction differs from germline at one of its ends, possibly a read error. The chain has TRBV7-7 and TRBJ2-1, with TRBD2 identical over 15 bases. This CDR3 contains 16 residues. From germline, CDR1 is SSHAT and CDR2 FNYEAQ (reference sequence). CDR3 nucleotide sequence: TGTGCTAGCAGCCCTGCCGGACTAGCGGGAGGGGATGAGCAGTTCTTC. Translating it yields CASSPAGLAGGDEQFF.

This chain uses TRBV4-3 with TRBJ2-4, with D possibly being TRBD2 (5 bases). The ends were cut back, 0 bases at V and 3 bases at J, with 9 bases in the middle. The germline V gene encodes CDR1 LGHNA and CDR2 YSLEER. The CDR3 has 15 residues. CDR3 loop: CASSQDPGNKNIQYF. CDR3 DNA sequence: TGCGCCAGCAGCCAAGATCCGGGGAACAAAAACATTCAGTACTTC.

V gene TRBV28 combines with J gene TRBJ2-2, with a tentative D call TRBD2 (6 bases). V was pared by 7 bases and J by 1 base, with 10 bases between. Germline V CDR1 and CDR2: MDHEN, SYDVKM. The CDR3 has 14 residues. The CDR3 here is CASKEGQNTGELFF. In DNA form, the CDR3 reads TGTGCCAGCAAGGAGGGGCAGAACACCGGGGAGCTGTTTTTT.

This clone has just a few counts. The chain uses TRBV5-1 and TRBJ2-7, with unresolved D. This CDR3 is 14 amino acids long. The ends were cut back, 4 bases at V and 0 bases at J, with 11 bases in the middle. Germline V CDR1 and CDR2: SGHRS, YFSETQ. CDR3: CASSVGSSSYEQYF. The CDR3 DNA is TGCGCCAGCAGCGTGGGAAGTAGCTCCTACGAGCAGTACTTC.

This chain uses TRBV27 with TRBJ2-1; 7 nucleotides align to TRBD2. Germline CDR1 reads MNHEY; CDR2 reads SMNVEV (reference sequence). Trimming cost V 5 bases and J 0 bases; bases outside gene matches: 7. The length of the CDR3 is 16 residues. Written as DNA, the CDR3 is TGTGCCAGCAGTGCCGGGACTACCTTCTCCTACAATGAGCAGTTCTTC. This translates into CASSAGTTFSYNEQFF.

This clone showed up just once. At the DNA level, this CDR3 is encoded by other sequences in the same sample as well. The chain combines TRBV2 with TRBJ2-5; 8 positions agree with TRBD1. Germline values: CDR1 SNHLY, CDR2 FYNNEI. This CDR3 region has 15 residues. J was trimmed by 2 bases and V by 4 bases; bases with no gene match: 6. The CDR3 DNA follows: TGTGCCAGCAGTGTTGCTACAGGGGGGCAAGAGACCCAGTACTTC. Translation: CASSVATGGQETQYF.

The V gene is TRBV7-9, the J gene TRBJ1-6, with 12 bases fitting TRBD1. CDR1 is SEHNR and CDR2 is FQNEAQ in the germline V gene (reference sequence). The CDR3 is made up of 17 amino acids. J gave up 9 bases and V 2 bases, and 8 bases lay outside the gene matches. CDR3 protein: CASSLLLGQGARSPLHF. The CDR3 DNA is TGTGCCAGCAGCTTACTCTTGGGACAGGGGGCGCGTTCACCCCTCCACTTT. Drawing the rest from reference TRBV7-9 and TRBJ1-6, the complete variable domain is DTGVSQNPRHKITKRGQNVTFRCDPISEHNRLYWYRQTLGQGPEFLTYFQNEAQLEKSRLLSDRFSAERPKGSFSTLEIQRTEQGDSAMYLCASSLLLGQGARSPLHFGNGTRLTVT.

The sample holds a few counts of this clone. This chain uses TRBV2 with TRBJ2-4, with TRBD1 matching over 8 bases. The CDR3 spans 15 residues. V lost 7 bases, J lost 0 bases, and 5 bases stayed unmatched. Germline V gene lookup returns CDR1 SNHLY and CDR2 FYNNEI. The CDR3 region is CASNLDRVAKNIQYF. CDR3 DNA: TGTGCCAGCAATCTGGACAGGGTAGCCAAAAACATTCAGTACTTC. Drawing the rest from reference TRBV2 and TRBJ2-4, the complete variable domain is EPEVTQTPSHQVTQMGQEVILRCVPISNHLYFYWYRQILGQKVEFLVSFYNNEISEKSEIFDDQFSVERPDGSNFTLKIRSTKLEDSAMYFCASNLDRVAKNIQYFGAGTRLSVL.

This rearrangement joins TRBV7-3 to TRBJ2-3, with a possible D match to TRBD2 (6 bases). This CDR3 has 17 residues. The V gene lost 5 bases and the J gene lost 4 bases, with 22 bases spanning the gap. The V gene's germline CDR1 is SGHTA and CDR2 FQGTGA. CDR3 residues: CASSPRRETLRADTQYF. The CDR3 DNA reads TGTGCCAGCAGCCCGCGACGGGAGACTCTACGGGCAGATACGCAGTATTTT.

The rearrangement joins TRBV25-1 to TRBJ2-6; D is uncertain. With 6 bases removed from V and 0 bases from J, the gap between germline ends came to 6 bases. Germline values: CDR1 MGHDK, CDR2 SYGVNS. The CDR3 length is 14 residues. This chain's CDR3 is CASRSSSGANVLTF. CDR3 DNA sequence: TGTGCCAGCAGGTCATCCTCTGGGGCCAACGTCCTGACTTTC.

The sample holds a few counts of this clone. The chain has TRBV11-3 and TRBJ1-1; D is possibly TRBD1 (6 bases). This CDR3 contains 16 residues. The germline V gene has CDR1 SGHNT and CDR2 YENEEA. The V end was cut by 4 bases, the J end by 2 bases, with 17 bases between. The chain's CDR3 is CASSSRDTDLNTEAFF. CDR3 DNA: TGTGCCAGCAGCTCCCGGGACACAGACTTAAACACTGAAGCTTTCTTT.

The chain joins TRBV27 to TRBJ1-4, with D unresolved. Germline lookup yields CDR1 MNHEY and CDR2 SMNVEV (reference sequence). Trimming pared 0 bases from V and 7 bases from J, leaving 12 bases between. The CDR3 runs to 15 residues. The CDR3 DNA is TGTGCCAGCAGTTTATCGTGGGAGGGTAGTGAAAAACTGTTTTTT. This sequence encodes CASSLSWEGSEKLFF.

V gene TRBV6-1 combines with J gene TRBJ2-7, with 7 bases matching TRBD2. The ends lost 3 bases at V and 2 bases at J; junction bases unmatched: 7. The CDR3 length is 15 residues. The germline V gene encodes CDR1 MNHNS and CDR2 SASEGT. CDR3 DNA: TGTGCCAGCAGTGAGGCGGGAGAGAGGACCTACGAGCAGTACTTC. It translates to CASSEAGERTYEQYF.

J is TRBJ2-2 and V is TRBV19, with 8 bases lining up with TRBD2. This CDR3 contains 15 residues. V was clipped by 6 bases and J by 0 bases; unmatched bases: 3. Germline lookup yields CDR1 LNHDA and CDR2 SQIVND (reference sequence). This chain's CDR3 is CASSTSGSNTGELFF. CDR3 coding DNA: TGTGCCAGTAGCACTAGCGGTTCGAACACCGGGGAGCTGTTTTTT.

This chain joins TRBV6-5 and TRBJ1-4; D gene unclear. The length of the CDR3 is 14 residues. In germline, CDR1 is MNHEY, CDR2 SVGAGI. The V and J ends lost 8 bases and 2 bases respectively, with 12 bases between them. CDR3 bases: TGTGCCAGCGGAGATACCGGGACTAATGAAAAACTGTTTTTT. Encoded protein: CASGDTGTNEKLFF.

This clone has more than one count but fewer than ten. The rearrangement links TRBV30 to TRBJ1-3; no clear D. The CDR3 extends over 13 amino acids. The germline CDR1 and CDR2 sequences are GTSNPN and SVGIG (reference sequence). The V gene lost 0 bases and the J gene lost 0 bases, with 3 bases spanning the gap. The DNA of the CDR3 is TGTGCCTGGAGTGTTCTCTCTGGAAACACCATATATTTT. Protein product: CAWSVLSGNTIYF.